This TCR beta chain was found in a study of control samples from healthy donors and cancer patients. The CDR3 is 16 residues long. Trimming removed 1 base from V and 10 bases from J, with 17 bases in between. Germline assignment: CDR1 SGHVS and CDR2 FQNEAQ. Assay: immunoSEQ multiplex PCR; the TCRdb copy retains only in-frame clones and omits some. This sample has about 140,000 clones, with approximately 94% found just once. This chain uses TRBV7-8 with TRBJ1-6; D uncertain. This receptor was taken from a man in his forties or fifties in good health. Sequences were obtained from blood. CDR3 sequence reads: CASSLVGVHAGSPLHF. CDR3 DNA sequence: TGTGCCAGCAGCTTAGTTGGGGTCCATGCTGGGTCACCCCTCCACTTT.